The entry below describes one T cell receptor beta chain. Source study methods: Estimation of nucleated cell counts relied on the amplification of reference gene primers. Sequencing used immunoSEQ multiplex PCR; TCRdb keeps in-frame clones, though not all of them. V, J and clone size are taken as reported in that table, and D and trimming were inferred from the DNA itself. The sample consists of 75,000 to 90,000 clones, roughly 80% of them appearing once. The data are from a study of blood T cell repertoires in COVID-19. Looking at the study overall: Acute-phase and convalescent COVID-19 samples originated in the United States, Italy and Spain. The cDNA or gDNA used as material had been derived from T cells, B-cell-depleted T cells, or PBMCs.

The ends were cut back, 5 bases at V and 6 bases at J, with 13 bases in the middle. The CDR3 length is 13 residues. The V gene's germline CDR1 is SGHRS and CDR2 YFSETQ. The sequenced sample was peripheral blood. The chain uses TRBV5-1 and TRBJ2-3, with D tentatively TRBD1 (6 bases). This receptor was taken from a woman in her thirties or forties with active or convalescent COVID-19. The CDR3 loop is CASSPQGADTQYF. CDR3 nucleotides: TGCGCCAGCAGTCCACAGGGAGCGGATACGCAGTATTTT.